This is a list of T cell receptor beta chains from one sample in a study of shared clonotypes between healthy human individuals. The method was immunoSEQ multiplex PCR; TCRdb's version includes in-frame clones alone and lacks a portion of them. This sample has around 2,000,000 clones, with 85% to 95% found just once. Sequenced input: naive CD8+ T cells from PBMCs. The receptor set was obtained from a man younger than 35 in good health. Some clones in this sample may be carry-over from other donors' samples. The CDR3 runs from the conserved cysteine through the conserved F or W. A D gene is named only where the DNA matches it firmly. Not every row has a clone size; where given, it reads once, few, many or a size class.

D gene	V gene	clone size	J gene	CDR3 protein	CDR3 DNA
.	TRBV18	.	TRBJ2-7	CASSPPEGINEQYF	TGTGCCAGCTCACCACCGGAGGGAATCAACGAGCAGTACTTC
.	TRBV15	.	TRBJ1-4	CASGDRLEKLFF	TGTGCCTCCGGAGATAGGTTGGAAAAACTGTTTTTT
.	TRBV6-5	.	TRBJ1-2	CASRPRGSGYTF	TGTGCCAGCAGACCCAGGGGTTCTGGCTACACCTTC
TRBD2	TRBV6-5	.	TRBJ2-2	CASSGRANGELFF	TGTGCCAGTAGCGGGAGGGCTAACGGGGAGCTGTTTTTT
.	TRBV27	.	TRBJ1-5	CASSLAGSNQPQHF	TGTGCCAGCAGTTTGGCGGGTAGCAATCAGCCCCAGCATTTT
TRBD2	TRBV10-1	.	TRBJ2-7	CASRDRTSCSSYEQYF	TGCGCCAGCAGAGACCGGACTAGCTGTAGCTCCTACGAGCAGTACTTC
.	TRBV15	.	TRBJ2-4	CATSGGWQNIQYF	TGTGCCACCAGCGGAGGGTGGCAAAACATTCAGTACTTC
.	TRBV12-5	.	TRBJ1-5	CASAPTTGQPQHF	TGTGCTAGTGCCCCGACGACGGGGCAGCCCCAGCATTTT
TRBD2	TRBV28	once	TRBJ2-1	CASSLLAGDNEQFF	TGTGCCAGCAGTTTACTAGCGGGAGATAATGAGCAGTTCTTC
.	TRBV4-3	few	TRBJ1-1	CASSQTRIMNTEAFF	TGCGCCAGCAGCCAAACACGGATCATGAACACTGAAGCTTTCTTT
.	TRBV7-8	.	TRBJ2-7	CASSSLDRIYEQYF	TGTGCCAGCAGCTCCCTAGACAGGATCTACGAGCAGTACTTC
TRBD1	TRBV7-9	.	TRBJ1-2	CASSLGTGLAYGYTF	TGTGCCAGCAGCCTAGGGACAGGGCTGGCCTATGGCTACACCTTC
.	TRBV6-1	.	TRBJ2-7	CASSEVGYFYEQYF	TGTGCCAGCAGTGAAGTAGGGTACTTTTACGAGCAGTACTTC
TRBD2	TRBV28	.	TRBJ2-2	CASRNTRTSGSPTNTGELFF	TGTGCCAGCAGAAACACCCGGACTAGCGGGAGCCCAACGAACACCGGGGAGCTGTTTTTT
TRBD1	TRBV2	.	TRBJ1-2	CASMGTGSTNYGYTF	TGTGCCAGCATGGGGACAGGGTCCACTAACTATGGCTACACCTTC
TRBD2	TRBV27	.	TRBJ2-5	CASNPKGTSGPLGKTQYF	TGTGCCAGCAACCCGAAAGGGACTAGCGGCCCTCTAGGAAAGACCCAGTACTTC
TRBD1	TRBV4-2	.	TRBJ2-7	CASSQTSGQGEQYF	TGTGCCAGCAGCCAAACCTCGGGACAGGGCGAGCAGTACTTC
.	TRBV7-9	.	TRBJ2-7	CASSSSNQALEQYF	TGTGCCAGCAGCTCGTCGAACCAGGCTCTCGAGCAGTACTTC
.	TRBV9	.	TRBJ2-2	CASSVGATPTVTGELFF	TGTGCCAGCAGCGTAGGAGCAACCCCCACGGTCACCGGGGAGCTGTTTTTT
TRBD1	TRBV29-1	.	TRBJ1-2	CSVFLTGGGYTF	TGCAGCGTTTTCTTGACAGGGGGAGGCTACACCTTC
.	TRBV19	.	TRBJ2-5	CASSRDRGLGETQYF	TGTGCCAGTAGTAGGGATCGGGGCCTAGGAGAGACCCAGTACTTC
TRBD2	TRBV7-6	once	TRBJ2-7	CASSLSGSSGTWEQYF	TGTGCCAGCAGCCTCTCAGGTAGTAGCGGGACTTGGGAGCAGTACTTC
TRBD1	TRBV11-2	.	TRBJ2-5	CASSTATGLIGETQYF	TGTGCCAGCAGCACTGCGACAGGGCTGATAGGGGAGACCCAGTACTTC
.	TRBV28	once	TRBJ1-5	CAICDRSLNQPQHF	TGTGCCATCTGCGACAGGAGCCTCAATCAGCCCCAGCATTTT
.	TRBV27	once	TRBJ1-2	CASSAFMGANYGYTF	TGTGCCAGCAGTGCCTTTATGGGGGCGAACTATGGCTACACCTTC
.	TRBV5-1	.	TRBJ2-7	CASSLVRDFPYEQYF	TGCGCCAGCAGCTTGGTCCGCGATTTCCCCTACGAGCAGTACTTC
.	TRBV7-8	.	TRBJ2-3	CASSSTSDTQYF	TGTGCCAGCAGCTCGACCTCAGATACGCAGTATTTT
.	TRBV14	.	TRBJ2-1	CASSQDRSGRLSYNEQFF	TGTGCCAGCAGCCAAGATAGGTCGGGCAGACTCTCCTACAATGAGCAGTTCTTC
.	TRBV13	.	TRBJ1-2	CASSSYAAGPRAYGYTF	TGTGCCAGCAGCTCCTACGCAGCGGGACCCCGGGCTTATGGCTACACCTTC
TRBD1	TRBV5-4	.	TRBJ1-2	CASSLGQGAYGYTF	TGTGCCAGCAGCTTGGGACAGGGGGCGTATGGCTACACCTTC